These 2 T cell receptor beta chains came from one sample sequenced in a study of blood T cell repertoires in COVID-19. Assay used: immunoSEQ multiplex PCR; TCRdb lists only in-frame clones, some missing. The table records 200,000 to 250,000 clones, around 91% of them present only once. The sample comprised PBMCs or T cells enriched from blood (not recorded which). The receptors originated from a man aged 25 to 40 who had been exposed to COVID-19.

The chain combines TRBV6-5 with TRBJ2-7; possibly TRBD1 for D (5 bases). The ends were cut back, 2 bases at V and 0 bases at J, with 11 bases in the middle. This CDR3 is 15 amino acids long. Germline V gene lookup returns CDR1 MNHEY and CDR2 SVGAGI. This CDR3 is CASSYTGWSSYEQYF. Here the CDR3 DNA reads TGTGCCAGCAGTTACACAGGTTGGAGCTCCTACGAGCAGTACTTC.

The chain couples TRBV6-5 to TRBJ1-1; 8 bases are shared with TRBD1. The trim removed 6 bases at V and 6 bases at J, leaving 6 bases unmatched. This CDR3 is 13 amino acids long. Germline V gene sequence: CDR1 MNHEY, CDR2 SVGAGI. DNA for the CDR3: TGTGCCAGCAGACTAACACAGGGGGCTGAAGCTTTCTTT. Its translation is CASRLTQGAEAFF.